This section outlines one T cell receptor (beta chain) sequence together with its context. Its antigen is not identified. The CDR3 loop spans 13 amino acids. Losses at the gene ends were 3 bases for V and 4 bases for J; bases not matched to a gene: 1. Germline V gene sequence: CDR1 KGHDR, CDR2 SFDVKD. TCRdb's table, derived via immunoSEQ multiplex PCR, lists solely in-frame clones and lacks some. The data hold under 95,000 clones, with 90% observed a single time. The data stem from a study of T cell responses to AZD1222 COVID-19 vaccine. General observations from the study: Repertoire sampling happened only post peak T cell response. Two AZD1222 administrations were followed by greater Spike-specific TCR breadth and depth.

The sequences come from peripheral blood, collected on day 0 of AZD1222 vaccination. This chain joins TRBV24-1 and TRBJ1-2; TRBD1 aligns across 7 bases. This clonotype was obtained from an adult in good health. The CDR3, as DNA: TGTGCCACCAGTGATGGGACAGCCTATGGCTACACCTTC. This sequence encodes CATSDGTAYGYTF.